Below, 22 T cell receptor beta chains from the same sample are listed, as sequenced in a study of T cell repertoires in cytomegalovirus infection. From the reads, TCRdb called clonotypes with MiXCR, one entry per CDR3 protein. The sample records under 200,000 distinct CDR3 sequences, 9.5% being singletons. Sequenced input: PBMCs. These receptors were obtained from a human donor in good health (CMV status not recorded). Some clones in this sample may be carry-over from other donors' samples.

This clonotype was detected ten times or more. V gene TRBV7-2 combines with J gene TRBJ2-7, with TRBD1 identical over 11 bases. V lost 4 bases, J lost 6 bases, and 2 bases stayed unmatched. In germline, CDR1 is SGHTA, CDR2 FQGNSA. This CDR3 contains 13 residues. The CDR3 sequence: CASSSDRGPEQYF. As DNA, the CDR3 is TGTGCCAGCAGCTCGGACAGGGGGCCCGAGCAGTACTTC.

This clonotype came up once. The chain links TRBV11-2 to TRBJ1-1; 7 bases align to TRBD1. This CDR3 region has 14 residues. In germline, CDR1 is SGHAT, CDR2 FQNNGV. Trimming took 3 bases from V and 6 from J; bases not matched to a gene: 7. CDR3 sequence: CASSFNPGQPEAFF. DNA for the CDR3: TGTGCCAGCAGCTTTAACCCGGGACAGCCTGAAGCTTTCTTT.

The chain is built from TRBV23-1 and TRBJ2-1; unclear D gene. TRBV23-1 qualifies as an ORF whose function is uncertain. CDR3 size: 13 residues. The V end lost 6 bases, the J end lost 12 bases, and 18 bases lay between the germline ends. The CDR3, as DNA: TGCGCCAGCAGCCATCTTAGGGCAGCCATGCAGTTCTTC. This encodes CASSHLRAAMQFF.

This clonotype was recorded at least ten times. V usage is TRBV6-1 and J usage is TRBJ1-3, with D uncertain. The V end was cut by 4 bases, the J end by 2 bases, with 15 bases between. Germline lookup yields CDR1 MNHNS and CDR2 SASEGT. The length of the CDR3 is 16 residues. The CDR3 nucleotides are TGTGCCAGCAGTGGAGTCGTGAAAAGGGCTGGAAACACCATATATTTT. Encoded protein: CASSGVVKRAGNTIYF.

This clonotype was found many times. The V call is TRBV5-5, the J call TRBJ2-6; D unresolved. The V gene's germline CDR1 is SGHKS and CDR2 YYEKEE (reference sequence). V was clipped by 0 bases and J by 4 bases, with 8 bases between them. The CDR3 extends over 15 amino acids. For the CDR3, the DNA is TGTGCCAGCAGCTTGGAGGGCCAGGGGGCCAACGTCCTGACTTTC. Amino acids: CASSLEGQGANVLTF.

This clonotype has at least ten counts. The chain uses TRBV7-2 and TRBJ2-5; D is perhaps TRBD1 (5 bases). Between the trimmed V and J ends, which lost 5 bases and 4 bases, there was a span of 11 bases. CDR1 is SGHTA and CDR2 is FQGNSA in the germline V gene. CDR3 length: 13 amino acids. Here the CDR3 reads CASSPTDLETQYF. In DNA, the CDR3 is TGTGCCAGCAGCCCGACAGATTTAGAGACCCAGTACTTC.

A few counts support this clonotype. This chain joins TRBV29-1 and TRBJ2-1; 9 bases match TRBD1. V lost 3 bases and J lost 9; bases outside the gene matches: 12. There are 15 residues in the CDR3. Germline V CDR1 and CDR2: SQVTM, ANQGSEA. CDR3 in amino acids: CSVDTGGLGRSEQFF. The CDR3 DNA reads TGCAGCGTTGATACAGGGGGCCTGGGGCGGAGTGAGCAGTTCTTC.

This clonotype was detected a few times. The CDR3 loop is CASSRAGTSMEQYF. CDR3 DNA: TGTGCCAGCAGCCGGGCCGGGACGAGTATGGAGCAGTACTTC. This chain links TRBV3-1 with TRBJ2-7; D may be TRBD1 or TRBD2 (5 bases each). This CDR3 has 14 amino acids. Germline lookup yields CDR1 LGHDT and CDR2 YNNKEL (reference sequence). V gave up 4 bases and J gave up 7 bases, with 17 bases separating them.

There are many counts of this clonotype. This CDR3 reads CASSLREGDTDTQYF. The CDR3 nucleotides are TGTGCCAGCAGCTTGCGGGAGGGGGACACAGATACGCAGTATTTT. The rearrangement joins TRBV11-2 to TRBJ2-3, with 9 bases matching TRBD2. This CDR3 contains 15 residues. The V segment lost 3 bases and the J segment 2 bases; nucleotides outside the gene matches: 3. Looked up from germline, CDR1 is SGHAT and CDR2 is FQNNGV.

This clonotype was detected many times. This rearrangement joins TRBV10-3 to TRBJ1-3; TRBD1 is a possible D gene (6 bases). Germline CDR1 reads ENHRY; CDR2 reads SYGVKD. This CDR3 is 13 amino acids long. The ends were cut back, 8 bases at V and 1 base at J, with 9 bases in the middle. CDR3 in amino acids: CAIRTASGNTIYF. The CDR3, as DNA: TGTGCCATCCGGACAGCTTCTGGAAACACCATATATTTT.

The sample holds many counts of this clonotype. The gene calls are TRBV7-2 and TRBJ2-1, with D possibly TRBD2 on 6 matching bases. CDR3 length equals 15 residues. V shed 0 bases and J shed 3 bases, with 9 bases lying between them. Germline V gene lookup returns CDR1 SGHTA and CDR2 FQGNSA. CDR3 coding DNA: TGTGCCAGCAGCTTAGCAGCGGGCCACTACAATGAGCAGTTCTTC. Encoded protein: CASSLAAGHYNEQFF.

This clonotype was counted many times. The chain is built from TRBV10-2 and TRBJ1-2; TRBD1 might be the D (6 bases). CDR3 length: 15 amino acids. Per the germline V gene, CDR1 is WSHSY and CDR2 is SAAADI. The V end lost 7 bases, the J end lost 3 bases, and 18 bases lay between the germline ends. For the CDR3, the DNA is TGCGCCAGCACCCAAGGGGGGGGAAACTACTATGGCTACACCTTC. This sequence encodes CASTQGGGNYYGYTF.

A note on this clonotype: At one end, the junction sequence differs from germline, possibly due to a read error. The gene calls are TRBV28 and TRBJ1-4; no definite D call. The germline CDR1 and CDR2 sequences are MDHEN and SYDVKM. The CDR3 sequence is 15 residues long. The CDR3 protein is CATSPVGRNHEKLFF. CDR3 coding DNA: TGTGCCACCAGTCCAGTCGGCAGAAATCATGAAAAACTGTTTTTT. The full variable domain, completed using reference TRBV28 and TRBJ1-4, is DVKVTQSSRYLVKRTGEKVFLECVQDMDHENMFWYRQDPGLGLRLIYFSYDVKMKEKGDIPEGYSVSREKKERFSLILESASTNQTSMYLCATSPVGRNHEKLFFGSGTQLSVL.

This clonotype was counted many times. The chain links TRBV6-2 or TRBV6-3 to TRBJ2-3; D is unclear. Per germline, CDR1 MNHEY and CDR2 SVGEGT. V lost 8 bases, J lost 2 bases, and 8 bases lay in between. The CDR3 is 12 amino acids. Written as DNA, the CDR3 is TGTGCCAGCTCCTCCCACACAGATACGCAGTATTTT. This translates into CASSSHTDTQYF.

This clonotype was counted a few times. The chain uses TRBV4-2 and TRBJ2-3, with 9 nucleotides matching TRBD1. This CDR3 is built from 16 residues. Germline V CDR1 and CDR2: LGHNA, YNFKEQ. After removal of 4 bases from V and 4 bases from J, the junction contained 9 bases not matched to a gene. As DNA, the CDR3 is TGTGCCAGCAGCCGCCCGGGACAGGGTTTATCAGATACGCAGTATTTT. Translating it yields CASSRPGQGLSDTQYF.

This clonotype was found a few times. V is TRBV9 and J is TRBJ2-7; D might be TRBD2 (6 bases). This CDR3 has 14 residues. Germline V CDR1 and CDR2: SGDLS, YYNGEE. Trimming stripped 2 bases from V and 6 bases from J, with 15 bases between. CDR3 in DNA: TGTGCCAGCAGCGTCGGGACTGAGCCCTTCGAGCAGTACTTC. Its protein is CASSVGTEPFEQYF.

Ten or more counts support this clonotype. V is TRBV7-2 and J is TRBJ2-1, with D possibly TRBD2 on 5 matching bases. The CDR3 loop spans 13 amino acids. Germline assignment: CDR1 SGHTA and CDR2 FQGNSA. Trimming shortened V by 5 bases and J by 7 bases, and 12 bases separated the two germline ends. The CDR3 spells CASSRSGGNEQFF. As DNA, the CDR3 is TGTGCCAGCAGCCGAAGCGGAGGTAATGAGCAGTTCTTC.

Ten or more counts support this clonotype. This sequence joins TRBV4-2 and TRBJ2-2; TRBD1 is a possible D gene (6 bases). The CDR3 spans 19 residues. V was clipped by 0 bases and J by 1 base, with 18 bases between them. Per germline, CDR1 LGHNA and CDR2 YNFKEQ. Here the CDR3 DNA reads TGTGCCAGCAGCCAAGATCGTTCACGGCAGGGGCAGAACACCGGGGAGCTGTTTTTT. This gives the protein CASSQDRSRQGQNTGELFF.

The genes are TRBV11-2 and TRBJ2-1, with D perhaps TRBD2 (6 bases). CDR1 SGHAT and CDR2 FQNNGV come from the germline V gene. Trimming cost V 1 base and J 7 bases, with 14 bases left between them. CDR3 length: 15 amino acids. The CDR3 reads CASSLGPAGKNEQFF. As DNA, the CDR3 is TGTGCCAGCAGCTTAGGCCCGGCGGGGAAGAATGAGCAGTTCTTC.

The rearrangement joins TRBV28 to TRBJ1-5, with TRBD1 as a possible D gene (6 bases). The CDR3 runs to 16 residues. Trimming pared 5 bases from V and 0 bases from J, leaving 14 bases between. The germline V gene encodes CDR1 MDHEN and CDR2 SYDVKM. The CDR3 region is CASSIRRTVSNQPQHF. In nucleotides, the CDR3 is TGTGCCAGCAGTATAAGACGGACAGTTAGCAATCAGCCCCAGCATTTT.

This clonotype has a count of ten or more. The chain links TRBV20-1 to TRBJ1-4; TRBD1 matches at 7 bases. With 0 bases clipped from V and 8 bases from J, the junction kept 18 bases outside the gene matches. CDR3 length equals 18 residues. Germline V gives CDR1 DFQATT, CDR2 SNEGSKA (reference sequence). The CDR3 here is CSARDLRGQTGVREKLFF. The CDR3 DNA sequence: TGCAGTGCTAGAGATCTCAGAGGGCAAACAGGGGTTCGCGAAAAACTGTTTTTT.

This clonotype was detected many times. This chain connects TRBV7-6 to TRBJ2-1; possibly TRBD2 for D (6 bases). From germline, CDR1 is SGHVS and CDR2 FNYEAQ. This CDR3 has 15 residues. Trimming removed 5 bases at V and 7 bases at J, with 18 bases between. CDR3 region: CASSPYGTEGNEQFF. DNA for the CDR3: TGTGCCAGCAGCCCCTACGGAACGGAGGGAAATGAGCAGTTCTTC. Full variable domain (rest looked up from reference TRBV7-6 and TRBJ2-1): GAGVSQSPRYKVTKRGQDVALRCDPISGHVSLYWYRQALGQGPEFLTYFNYEAQQDKSGLPNDRFSAERPEGSISTLTIQRTEQRDSAMYRCASSPYGTEGNEQFFGPGTRLTVL.